These 16 T cell receptor beta chains originate from one sample sequenced in a study of CD8 T cells in Susac syndrome. Random hexamers served to reverse transcribe roughly 0.5 to 1 ug RNA. TCRdb ran MiXCR on the immunoSEQ multiplex PCR reads and lists one entry per CDR3 protein. The sample lists around 280,000 distinct CDR3 sequences, about 85% occurring once. Sequencing input: CD8+ T cells from PBMCs. These receptor sequences come from a human donor with multiple sclerosis.

This chain links TRBV27 with TRBJ2-1, with 9 positions matching TRBD2. The CDR3 extends over 14 amino acids. Looked up from germline, CDR1 is MNHEY and CDR2 is SMNVEV (reference sequence). The ends lost 3 bases at V and 9 bases at J; junction bases unmatched: 6. CDR3 in amino acids: CASSFPGTSREQFF. In DNA, the CDR3 is TGTGCCAGCAGTTTCCCAGGGACTAGCCGTGAGCAGTTCTTC.

The chain has TRBV28 and TRBJ2-7; 14 positions agree with TRBD2. This CDR3 spans 23 amino acids. CDR1 and CDR2 (germline): MDHEN, SYDVKM. J was trimmed by 0 bases and V by 1 base; bases with no gene match: 20. The CDR3 region has the DNA TGTGCCAGCAGTTTATCGCGGGAGGGGACTAGCGGGAGACAAGATTATTGCTCCTACGAGCAGTACTTC. Translating it yields CASSLSREGTSGRQDYCSYEQYF.

The CDR3 sequence is CASSVGGGELNTIYF. The CDR3 nucleotides are TGTGCCAGCAGCGTAGGAGGAGGAGAACTAAACACCATATATTTT. The genes are TRBV9 and TRBJ1-3; D uncertain. CDR1 and CDR2 from the germline V gene are SGDLS and YYNGEE. The CDR3 sequence is 15 residues long. V shed 0 bases and J shed 6 bases, with 13 bases lying between them.

Written as DNA, the CDR3 is TGTGCCAGCAGCCCACCGTGGGAGGGGGCGCTTGAGCAGTACTTC. Residues: CASSPPWEGALEQYF. The rearrangement uses TRBV7-9 and TRBJ2-7, with D tentatively TRBD1 or TRBD2 (7 bases each). Germline values: CDR1 SEHNR, CDR2 FQNEAQ (reference sequence). CDR3 length equals 15 residues. V lost 5 bases to trimming and J lost 7 bases, with 21 bases between them.

V is TRBV27 and J is TRBJ2-1; 9 nucleotides line up with TRBD2. This CDR3 spans 16 amino acids. V lost 5 bases to trimming and J lost 5 bases; unmatched junction nucleotides: 10. CDR1 is MNHEY, CDR2 SMNVEV, per germline (reference sequence). CDR3 sequence (DNA): TGTGCCAGCAGTACCTTTAGCGGGAGAAGAAACAATGAGCAGTTCTTC. Translating gives CASSTFSGRRNNEQFF.

This chain connects TRBV6-5 to TRBJ2-1, with D perhaps matching TRBD1 or TRBD2 (5 bases each). CDR1 and CDR2 (germline): MNHEY, SVGAGI. The CDR3 is 14 amino acids. V shed 2 bases and J shed 4 bases, with 9 bases lying between them. The CDR3 spells CASSYGTVYNEQFF. The DNA of the CDR3 is TGTGCCAGCAGTTACGGGACGGTATACAATGAGCAGTTCTTC.

Only a few counts were recorded for this clonotype. The gene calls are TRBV6-1 and TRBJ2-3; D tentatively reads TRBD1 or TRBD2 (5 bases each). The CDR3 extends over 16 amino acids. Germline CDR1 reads MNHNS; CDR2 reads SASEGT. Trimming shortened V by 5 bases and J by 4 bases, and 19 bases separated the two germline ends. CDR3 bases: TGTGCCAGCAGTCCGGTCCGGGACCGTGGCCCAGATACGCAGTATTTT. This codes for CASSPVRDRGPDTQYF.

The rearrangement joins TRBV5-6 to TRBJ1-2; 8 nucleotides align to TRBD1. The CDR3 consists of 14 residues. Unmatched junction bases numbered 6, after V lost 2 bases and J lost 6 bases. The germline V gene has CDR1 SGHDT and CDR2 YYEEEE. The CDR3 region has the DNA TGTGCCAGCAGCTTCCGACAGGGGCCTAATGGCTACACCTTC. Protein: CASSFRQGPNGYTF. Together with reference TRBV5-6 and TRBJ1-2, the CDR3 gives the full variable domain: DAGVTQSPTHLIKTRGQQVTLRCSPKSGHDTVSWYQQALGQGPQFIFQYYEEEERQRGNFPDRFSGHQFPNYSSELNVNALLLGDSALYLCASSFRQGPNGYTFGSGTRLTVV.

The rearrangement links TRBV28 to TRBJ2-1; TRBD2 agrees at 15 bases. V lost 1 base to trimming and J lost 1 base; unmatched junction nucleotides: 5. The germline V gene has CDR1 MDHEN and CDR2 SYDVKM. This CDR3 is 19 amino acids long. DNA for the CDR3: TGTGCCAGCAGTTTATTGGTGGGACTAGCGGGGGGTTCCTACAATGAGCAGTTCTTC. It is translated as CASSLLVGLAGGSYNEQFF.

The chain joins TRBV5-1 to TRBJ2-7, with 8 bases aligning to TRBD2. Trimming at V came to 0 bases and at J to 7 bases, leaving 12 bases not matched to a gene. The CDR3 spans 16 residues. Per germline, CDR1 SGHRS and CDR2 YFSETQ. CDR3 region: CASSLDPREAQGEQYF. Here the CDR3 DNA reads TGCGCCAGCAGCTTGGACCCGCGGGAGGCCCAGGGAGAGCAGTACTTC.

J is TRBJ2-7 and V is TRBV29-1; 10 bases are shared with TRBD2. The length of the CDR3 is 16 residues. The trim removed 8 bases at V and 2 bases at J, leaving 15 bases unmatched. Looked up from germline, CDR1 is SQVTM and CDR2 is ANQGSEA. For the CDR3, the DNA is TGCAGCATCTCCGGACTAGCGGCCTCCGCCCCCTACGAGCAGTACTTC. Its translation is CSISGLAASAPYEQYF.

The V and J genes are TRBV10-3 and TRBJ2-1; 11 bases align to TRBD2. Germline CDR1 reads ENHRY; CDR2 reads SYGVKD. J was trimmed by 8 bases and V by 2 bases; bases with no gene match: 8. This CDR3 contains 16 residues. The CDR3 loop is CAISEGTSGRRYEQFF. The CDR3 nucleotides are TGTGCCATCAGTGAGGGAACTAGCGGGAGACGGTATGAGCAGTTCTTC.

This clonotype was recorded only once. The chain carries TRBV18 and TRBJ1-1; D ambiguous. V dropped 6 bases and J dropped 3 bases, with 14 bases sitting between them. The CDR3 contains 14 residues. Germline loops: CDR1 KGHSH, CDR2 LQKENI. The CDR3 loop is CASSPDRLHTEAFF. For the CDR3, the DNA is TGTGCCAGCTCCCCGGACCGCTTACACACTGAAGCTTTCTTT. Drawing the rest from reference TRBV18 and TRBJ1-1, the complete variable domain is NAGVMQNPRHLVRRRGQEARLRCSPMKGHSHVYWYRQLPEEGLKFMVYLQKENIIDESGMPKERFSAEFPKEGPSILRIQQVVRGDSAAYFCASSPDRLHTEAFFGQGTRLTVV.

The chain couples TRBV10-1 to TRBJ2-1, with D unresolved. CDR1 and CDR2 from the germline V gene are WNHNN and SYGVQD (reference sequence). The CDR3 spans 11 residues. V was cut by 3 bases and J by 8 bases, with 5 bases left in between. CDR3 bases: TGCGCCAGCAGTGATGGCGATGAGCAGTTCTTC. Amino acids: CASSDGDEQFF.

This chain connects TRBV20-1 to TRBJ1-2, with D perhaps TRBD1 (6 bases). This CDR3 is built from 17 residues. The germline V gene encodes CDR1 DFQATT and CDR2 SNEGSKA (reference sequence). Deletions cut 1 base from V and 2 bases from J, with 20 bases between. CDR3: CSARVRDITSENYGYTF. The CDR3 DNA sequence: TGCAGTGCTAGAGTTAGGGACATAACTTCGGAGAACTATGGCTACACCTTC.

J is TRBJ2-2 and V is TRBV11-2; D is unclear. The CDR3 has 15 amino acids. V lost 5 bases and J lost 0, with 10 bases in between. The V gene's germline CDR1 is SGHAT and CDR2 FQNNGV. The CDR3: CASSPRRANTGELFF. CDR3 nucleotide sequence: TGTGCCAGCAGCCCGAGACGGGCGAACACCGGGGAGCTGTTTTTT.